Listed here are 4 T cell receptor beta chains from one sample, sequenced in a study of T cell responses to AZD1222 COVID-19 vaccine. This table comes from immunoSEQ multiplex PCR, and its TCRdb copy is limited to in-frame clones, with some not included. This table has roughly 120,000 clones, approximately 86% appearing once. The sequencing here drew on peripheral blood, taken on day 0 of AZD1222 vaccination. The receptors originated from an adult in good health.

The rearrangement uses TRBV19 and TRBJ2-4; D might be TRBD2 (5 bases). V lost 8 bases to trimming and J lost 8 bases, with 16 bases between them. CDR1 and CDR2 (germline): LNHDA, SQIVND (reference sequence). The CDR3 has 13 residues. The chain's CDR3 is CASGVSRGDIQYF. CDR3 bases: TGTGCCAGTGGTGTCAGTCGGGGAGACATTCAGTACTTC.

The gene calls are TRBV6-5 and TRBJ1-1; D gene unclear. Germline CDR1 reads MNHEY; CDR2 reads SVGAGI. The CDR3 extends over 14 amino acids. CDR3 loop: CATTRQSMGTEAFF. In DNA form, the CDR3 reads TGTGCGACTACAAGACAAAGTATGGGCACTGAAGCTTTCTTT.

This clone was observed a single time. This chain connects TRBV30 to TRBJ1-5; a weak D match, TRBD1 (5 bases). CDR3 size: 13 residues. CDR1 is GTSNPN, CDR2 SVGIG, per germline (reference sequence). Between the trimmed V and J ends, which lost 2 bases and 4 bases, there was a span of 9 bases. This CDR3 reads CAWSYTGNQPQHF. The DNA for the CDR3 is TGTGCCTGGAGTTATACAGGTAATCAGCCCCAGCATTTT.

Concerning this clone: The junction shows a germline mismatch at one end, possibly a read error. This chain connects TRBV7-3 to TRBJ2-7, with D possibly TRBD2 on 6 matching bases. The germline V gene has CDR1 SGHTA and CDR2 FQGTGA. The CDR3 is 13 residues long. The CDR3: CASSLTDRGEQYF. For the CDR3, the DNA is TGTGCCAGCAGCCTAACGGACCGGGGGGAGCAGTACTTC.